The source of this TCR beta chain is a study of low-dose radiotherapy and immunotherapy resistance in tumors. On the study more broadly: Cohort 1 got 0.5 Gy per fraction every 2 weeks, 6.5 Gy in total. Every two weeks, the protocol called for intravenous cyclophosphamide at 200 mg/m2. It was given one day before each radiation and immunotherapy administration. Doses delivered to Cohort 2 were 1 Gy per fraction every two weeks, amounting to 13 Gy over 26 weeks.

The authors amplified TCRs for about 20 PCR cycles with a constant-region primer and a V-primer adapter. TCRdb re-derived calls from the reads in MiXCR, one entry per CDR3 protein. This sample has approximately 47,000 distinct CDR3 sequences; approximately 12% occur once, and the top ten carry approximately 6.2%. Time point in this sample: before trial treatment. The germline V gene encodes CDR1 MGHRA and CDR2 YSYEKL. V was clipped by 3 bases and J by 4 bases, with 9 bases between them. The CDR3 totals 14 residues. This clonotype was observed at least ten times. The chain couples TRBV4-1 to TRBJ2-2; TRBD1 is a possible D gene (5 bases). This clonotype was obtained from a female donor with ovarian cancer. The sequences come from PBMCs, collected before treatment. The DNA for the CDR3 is TGCGCCAGCAGCCATGGCAGGGTCACCGGGGAGCTGTTTTTT. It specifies CASSHGRVTGELFF.